This entry lists 6 T cell receptor beta chains sequenced from one sample in a study of T cell repertoires in ileal Crohn's disease. Assay used: immunoSEQ multiplex PCR; TCRdb lists only in-frame clones, some missing. The table has 6,000 to 8,500 clones, roughly 81% seen once. The sequencing input was ileal tissue. These receptors all stem from an adult with Crohn's disease.

The chain couples TRBV14 to TRBJ2-5; TRBD1 aligns across 10 bases. Germline V gene lookup returns CDR1 SGHDN and CDR2 FVKESK. The CDR3 covers 14 residues. Trimming took 5 bases from V and 4 from J; bases not matched to a gene: 4. The CDR3 reads CASSFGQGGETQYF. DNA of the CDR3: TGTGCCAGCAGCTTCGGACAGGGGGGAGAGACCCAGTACTTC.

This chain connects TRBV6-4 to TRBJ2-1, with 7 bases that match TRBD2. The CDR3 is made up of 14 amino acids. Germline assignment: CDR1 MRHNA and CDR2 SNTAGT. J was trimmed by 7 bases and V by 0 bases; bases with no gene match: 3. This CDR3 is CASSDSRESNEQFF. The CDR3 DNA reads TGTGCCAGCAGTGACTCGCGGGAGAGTAATGAGCAGTTCTTC.

This clone was seen a handful of times. The V gene is TRBV2, the J gene TRBJ2-7; a weak D match, TRBD2 (5 bases). CDR3 length: 16 residues. Looked up from germline, CDR1 is SNHLY and CDR2 is FYNNEI. V lost 1 base and J 3 bases, leaving 16 bases between the germline ends. The CDR3 DNA sequence: TGTGCCAGCAGTGAAGGCCCCAACTTGGGAGTCTACGAGCAGTACTTC. Residues: CASSEGPNLGVYEQYF.

The V and J genes are TRBV11-2 and TRBJ2-1; 8 bases are shared with TRBD1. The CDR3 length is 13 residues. Trimming cost V 3 bases and J 9 bases; bases outside gene matches: 4. Germline V lookup: CDR1 SGHAT, CDR2 FQNNGV. CDR3 region: CASSFQGAGEQFF. Written as DNA, the CDR3 is TGTGCCAGCAGCTTCCAGGGGGCAGGTGAGCAGTTCTTC.

V usage is TRBV10-2 and J usage is TRBJ1-5; 9 positions match TRBD1. The CDR3 is 14 residues long. V lost 6 bases, J lost 0 bases, and 0 bases stayed unmatched. CDR1 is WSHSY, CDR2 SAAADI, per germline. In DNA, the CDR3 is TGCGCCAGCAGGGGACAGGGTAGCAATCAGCCCCAGCATTTT. Its translation is CASRGQGSNQPQHF.

This clone has only one observation. V usage is TRBV7-8 and J usage is TRBJ2-1; TRBD2 agrees at 8 bases. V trimming: 1 base; J trimming: 1 base; junction bases outside the gene matches: 3. Germline CDR1 and CDR2: SGHVS and FQNEAQ. The CDR3 covers 16 residues. The CDR3 region is CASSLELAESYNEQFF. CDR3 sequence (DNA): TGTGCCAGCAGCTTAGAACTAGCGGAATCCTACAATGAGCAGTTCTTC.